This TCR beta chain was identified during a study of cytomegalovirus exposure and HLA in healthy donors. Study outcomes and limitations: Upon later analysis, HLA-associated TCR beta chains proved more clonally expanded than other, equally common chains. A prior analysis recorded that most TCR beta V segments were productive about 90% or about 30% of the time. With DRB1 most and HLA-C fewest, TCR association rates differed between HLA loci in a later analysis.

The PCR had 60 Vbeta and 13 Jbeta primers. Assay used: immunoSEQ multiplex PCR; TCRdb lists only in-frame clones, some missing. The sample records 95,000 to 100,000 clones, roughly 76% being singletons. The donors, nominally healthy at sampling, likely had unrecorded immune exposures. Germline lookup yields CDR1 MNHEY and CDR2 SVGAGI. CDR3 length: 13 residues. The V end lost 1 base, the J end lost 10 bases, and 13 bases lay between the germline ends. Remarks on this clone: What it binds is unknown.

This TCR was sampled from a man aged 40-49 years in good health and CMV-seronegative. This sequence joins TRBV6-5 and TRBJ1-2; D is unresolved. Sequences were obtained from PBMCs. The CDR3 loop reads CASSYLRGLDYTF. In DNA, the CDR3 is TGTGCCAGCAGTTACTTACGAGGTTTGGACTACACCTTC.